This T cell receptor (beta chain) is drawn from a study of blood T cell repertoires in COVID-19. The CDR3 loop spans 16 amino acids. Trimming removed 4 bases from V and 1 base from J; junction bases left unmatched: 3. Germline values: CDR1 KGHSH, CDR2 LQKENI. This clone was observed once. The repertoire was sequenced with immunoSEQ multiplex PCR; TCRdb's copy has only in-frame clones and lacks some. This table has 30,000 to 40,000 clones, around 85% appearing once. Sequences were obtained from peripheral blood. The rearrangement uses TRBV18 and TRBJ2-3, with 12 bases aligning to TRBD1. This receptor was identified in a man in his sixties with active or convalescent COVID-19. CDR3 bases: TGTGCCAGCTCACTCGGGACAGGGGGCGGCACAGATACGCAGTATTTT. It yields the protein CASSLGTGGGTDTQYF.